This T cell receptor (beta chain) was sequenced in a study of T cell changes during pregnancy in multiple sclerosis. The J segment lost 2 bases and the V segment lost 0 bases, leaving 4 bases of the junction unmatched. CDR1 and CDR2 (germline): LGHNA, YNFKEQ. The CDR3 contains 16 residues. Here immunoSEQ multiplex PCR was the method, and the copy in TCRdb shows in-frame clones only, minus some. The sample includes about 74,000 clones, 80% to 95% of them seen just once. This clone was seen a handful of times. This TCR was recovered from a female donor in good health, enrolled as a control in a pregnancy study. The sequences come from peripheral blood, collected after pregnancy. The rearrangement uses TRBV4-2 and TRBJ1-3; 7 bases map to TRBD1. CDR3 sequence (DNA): TGTGCCAGCAGCCAAGAAAGGGGGCGCACTGGAAACACCATATATTTT. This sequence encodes CASSQERGRTGNTIYF.